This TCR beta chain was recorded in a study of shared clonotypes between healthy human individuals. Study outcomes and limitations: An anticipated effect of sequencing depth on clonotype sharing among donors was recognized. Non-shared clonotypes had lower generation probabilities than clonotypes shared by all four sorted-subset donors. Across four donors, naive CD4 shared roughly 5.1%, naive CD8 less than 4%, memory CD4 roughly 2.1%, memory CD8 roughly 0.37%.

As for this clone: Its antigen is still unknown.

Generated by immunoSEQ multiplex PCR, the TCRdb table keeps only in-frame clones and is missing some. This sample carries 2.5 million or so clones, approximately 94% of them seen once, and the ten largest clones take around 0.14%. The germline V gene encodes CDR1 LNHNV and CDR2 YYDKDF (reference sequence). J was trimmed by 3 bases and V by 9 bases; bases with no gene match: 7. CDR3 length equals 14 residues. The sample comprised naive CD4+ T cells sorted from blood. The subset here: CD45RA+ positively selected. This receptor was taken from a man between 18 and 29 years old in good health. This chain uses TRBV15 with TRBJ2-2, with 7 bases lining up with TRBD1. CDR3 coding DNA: TGTGCCACTCAGGACAGGACCTACACCGGGGAGCTGTTTTTT. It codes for CATQDRTYTGELFF.